These T cell receptor beta chains were read from a single sample in a study of vaccination and CD4 T cells after COVID-19. TCRdb itself ran the PCR reads through MiXCR, one entry per CDR3 protein. The repertoire consists of some 17,000 distinct CDR3 sequences, with nearly 50% occurring once and the leading ten covering less than 5%. Their antigens are not known. The sample was CD4+ T cells from blood, cultured in vitro, taken before SARS-CoV-2 vaccination. The receptors come from a human donor who had recovered from COVID-19. CDR3s include the opening cysteine and the closing phenylalanine or tryptophan. A D gene is named only where the DNA matches it firmly. Clone size is stated in some rows and not others, as once, few, many or a class when expanded.

J: TRBJ2-1; size: -; V: TRBV6-4; D: TRBD2; CDR3: CASSPTSAAYNEQFF; DNA: TGTGCCAGCAGTCCGACTAGCGCAGCCTACAATGAGCAGTTCTTC
J: TRBJ2-2; size: -; V: TRBV6-1; D: -; CDR3: CASSTVRDSRGTGELFF; DNA: TGTGCCAGCAGCACGGTTCGAGACTCCAGGGGCACCGGGGAGCTGTTTTTT
J: TRBJ1-1; size: -; V: TRBV19; D: -; CDR3: CASSPRNSVNTEAFF; DNA: TGTGCCAGTAGTCCCCGAAACTCAGTAAACACTGAAGCTTTCTTT
J: TRBJ2-7; size: -; V: TRBV11-3; D: -; CDR3: CASSPAYEQYF; DNA: TGTGCCAGCAGCCCAGCCTACGAGCAGTACTTC
J: TRBJ2-5; size: -; V: TRBV19; D: TRBD2; CDR3: CASGPGRLAEETQYF; DNA: TGTGCCAGTGGGCCCGGAAGACTAGCGGAAGAGACCCAGTACTTC
J: TRBJ1-2; size: -; V: TRBV15; D: -; CDR3: CATSTSLGGGYTF; DNA: TGTGCCACCAGCACTTCTCTGGGAGGAGGCTACACCTTC
J: TRBJ2-5; size: few; V: TRBV7-8; D: -; CDR3: CASSLETVSETQYF; DNA: TGTGCCAGCAGCTTAGAGACGGTGAGCGAGACCCAGTACTTC
J: TRBJ2-7; size: -; V: TRBV4-1; D: -; CDR3: CASSQRNTGNLLGEQYF; DNA: TGCGCCAGCAGCCAACGAAACACAGGAAATCTTTTGGGCGAGCAGTACTTC
J: TRBJ2-2; size: -; V: TRBV6-1; D: TRBD2; CDR3: CASSAPTSGANTGELFF; DNA: TGTGCCAGCAGCGCCCCGACTAGCGGGGCCAACACCGGGGAGCTGTTTTTT
J: TRBJ1-2; size: once; V: TRBV12-3/TRBV12-4; D: -; CDR3: CASSFSTSGYTF; DNA: TGTGCCAGCAGTTTCTCGACGAGTGGCTACACCTTC
J: TRBJ1-1; size: few; V: TRBV20-1; D: TRBD1; CDR3: CSARQGWTEAFF; DNA: TGCAGTGCCCGACAGGGGTGGACTGAAGCTTTCTTT
J: TRBJ2-6; size: few; V: TRBV15; D: -; CDR3: CATSLNSGANVLTF; DNA: TGTGCCACCAGCCTTAACTCTGGGGCCAACGTCCTGACTTTC
J: TRBJ1-2; size: -; V: TRBV15; D: -; CDR3: CATSRDRLDRDQRGYTF; DNA: TGTGCCACCAGCAGAGATCGTTTGGACAGAGACCAGAGAGGCTACACCTTC
J: TRBJ2-7; size: -; V: TRBV28; D: TRBD1; CDR3: CASSLPGQIYEQYF; DNA: TGTGCCAGCAGTCTACCGGGACAGATCTACGAGCAGTACTTC
J: TRBJ2-7; size: -; V: TRBV5-1; D: TRBD2; CDR3: CASSQSETSGVSYEQYF; DNA: TGCGCCAGCAGCCAATCCGAAACTAGCGGAGTCTCCTACGAGCAGTACTTC
J: TRBJ1-5; size: -; V: TRBV19; D: TRBD1; CDR3: CASSIHRGTGGGQPQHF; DNA: TGTGCCAGTAGTATCCACAGAGGGACAGGGGGCGGTCAGCCCCAGCATTTT
J: TRBJ2-5; size: -; V: TRBV20-1; D: -; CDR3: CSAAIETQYF; DNA: TGCAGTGCTGCGATAGAGACCCAGTACTTC